Following are 22 T cell receptor beta chains from one sample sequenced in a study of shared clonotypes between healthy human individuals. Using immunoSEQ multiplex PCR, the repertoire was profiled, and TCRdb retains in-frame clones only, with some absent. The sample lists about 2.1 million clones, approximately 94% occurring once. The naive CD8 subset, CD45RO-negative cells positively selected for CCR7, excluded terminally differentiated effector memory CD45RA+ cells. The sequenced sample was naive CD8+ T cells from PBMCs. These receptors all come from a man aged 18 to 29 in good health. Some clones in this sample may be carry-over from other donors' samples.

The V and J genes are TRBV10-2 and TRBJ2-6; 7 positions match TRBD1. This CDR3 comprises 18 residues. Trimming at V came to 5 bases and at J to 1 base, leaving 11 bases not matched to a gene. The germline V gene encodes CDR1 WSHSY and CDR2 SAAADI. CDR3 amino acids: CASSTPGGLSSGANVLTF. Written as DNA, the CDR3 is TGCGCCAGCAGTACTCCAGGGGGATTAAGTTCTGGGGCCAACGTCCTGACTTTC.

The genes are TRBV28 and TRBJ1-2, with a weak D call TRBD1 (5 bases). The CDR3 runs to 14 residues. Germline V gives CDR1 MDHEN, CDR2 SYDVKM. V was clipped by 3 bases and J by 8 bases, with 16 bases between them. This CDR3 is CASSFGAARWGYTF. The CDR3 bases are TGTGCCAGCAGTTTTGGGGCGGCCCGTTGGGGCTACACCTTC.

This chain joins TRBV14 and TRBJ2-7; 8 bases align to TRBD1. The ends lost 1 base at V and 3 bases at J; junction bases unmatched: 11. This CDR3 has 17 residues. Germline V CDR1 and CDR2: SGHDN, FVKESK. CDR3 sequence (DNA): TGTGCCAGCAGCCAAGGTCGTCGGACAGGGCCCTACTACGAGCAGTACTTC. Protein sequence: CASSQGRRTGPYYEQYF.

V usage is TRBV28 and J usage is TRBJ1-2, with no clear D. The CDR3 consists of 12 residues. CDR1 and CDR2 (germline): MDHEN, SYDVKM. With 5 bases removed from V and 4 bases from J, the gap between germline ends came to 8 bases. The CDR3 reads CASSEDRYGYTF. The CDR3 DNA is TGTGCCAGCAGTGAGGACCGCTATGGCTACACCTTC.

The rearrangement joins TRBV4-3 to TRBJ2-7; tentatively, D is TRBD2 (5 bases). Germline CDR1 is LGHNA and CDR2 is YSLEER. The CDR3 is made up of 12 amino acids. V was cut by 4 bases and J by 6 bases, with 10 bases left in between. The CDR3 spells CASSPPAGEQYF. CDR3 bases: TGCGCCAGCAGCCCCCCCGCGGGCGAGCAGTACTTC.

The V and J genes are TRBV4-3 and TRBJ2-2, with D perhaps TRBD1 (6 bases). V lost 3 bases to trimming and J lost 6 bases, with 11 bases between them. The germline gives CDR1 LGHNA, CDR2 YSLEER. This CDR3 is built from 14 residues. In DNA form, the CDR3 reads TGCGCCAGCAGCCAGGAAACAGGGCCCGGGGAGCTGTTTTTT. It is translated as CASSQETGPGELFF.

Comments on this clone: Other DNA variants within this sample encode the same CDR3. V and J are TRBV9 and TRBJ2-7; 9 bases line up with TRBD2. Germline CDR1 SGDLS, CDR2 YYNGEE. This CDR3 has 14 amino acids. V trimming: 0 bases; J trimming: 2 bases; junction bases outside the gene matches: 0. In DNA form, the CDR3 reads TGTGCCAGCAGCGTAGGACTAGCGGCCTACGAGCAGTACTTC. Its protein product is CASSVGLAAYEQYF. The variable domain in full, with the rest retrieved from reference TRBV9 and TRBJ2-7, is DSGVTQTPKHLITATGQRVTLRCSPRSGDLSVYWYQQSLDQGLQFLIQYYNGEERAKGNILERFSAQQFPDLHSELNLSSLELGDSALYFCASSVGLAAYEQYFGPGTRLTVT.

With respect to this clone: Other DNA sequences within the sample encode an identical CDR3. This sequence joins TRBV19 and TRBJ2-7, with D perhaps assigned TRBD1 or TRBD2 (7 bases each). Per germline, CDR1 LNHDA and CDR2 SQIVND (reference sequence). V was trimmed by 3 bases and J by 0 bases, leaving 12 bases between them. There are 15 residues in the CDR3. The CDR3 DNA reads TGTGCCAGTAGTATCAGGGGGGGATCCTCCTACGAGCAGTACTTC. This translates into CASSIRGGSSYEQYF. The full variable domain, with the rest looked up from reference TRBV19 and TRBJ2-7, is DGGITQSPKYLFRKEGQNVTLSCEQNLNHDAMYWYRQDPGQGLRLIYYSQIVNDFQKGDIAEGYSVSREKKESFPLTVTSAQKNPTAFYLCASSIRGGSSYEQYFGPGTRLTVT.

The count of this clone is one. V is TRBV5-8 and J is TRBJ2-7; 7 bases align to TRBD1. In germline, CDR1 is SGHTS, CDR2 YDEGEE. This CDR3 has 15 amino acids. V gave up 1 base and J gave up 0 bases; unmatched junction bases: 4. This chain's CDR3 is CASSLSGQFSYEQYF. The CDR3 coding sequence is TGTGCCAGCAGCTTGTCGGGACAGTTCTCCTACGAGCAGTACTTC.

This sequence joins TRBV27 and TRBJ2-7, with TRBD1 identical over 10 bases. Germline loops: CDR1 MNHEY, CDR2 SMNVEV (reference sequence). V gave up 7 bases and J gave up 4 bases; unmatched junction bases: 7. This CDR3 region has 14 residues. CDR3 DNA: TGTGCCAGCAAATTCCGGGACAGGGGTTACGAGCAGTACTTC. Translation gives CASKFRDRGYEQYF.

The chain carries TRBV9 and TRBJ1-2; no firm D call. The CDR3 contains 13 residues. Per germline, CDR1 SGDLS and CDR2 YYNGEE. The V gene lost 1 base and the J gene lost 4 bases, with 8 bases spanning the gap. CDR3 sequence (DNA): TGTGCCAGCAGCGTATCCCGGGGCTATGGCTACACCTTC. As protein: CASSVSRGYGYTF.

The chain has TRBV27 and TRBJ2-7; D is possibly TRBD1 or TRBD2 (6 bases each). The CDR3 is made up of 15 amino acids. Trimming pared 2 bases from V and 5 bases from J, leaving 16 bases between. CDR1 MNHEY and CDR2 SMNVEV come from the germline V gene (reference sequence). CDR3 residues: CASSLDRRGSDEQYF. CDR3 DNA sequence: TGTGCCAGCAGTTTAGATCGGAGGGGGAGCGACGAGCAGTACTTC.

As concerns this clone: The same CDR3 is also encoded by other DNA sequences in this sample. J is TRBJ1-4 and V is TRBV7-9, with unresolved D. Germline lookup yields CDR1 SEHNR and CDR2 FQNEAQ (reference sequence). V was clipped by 4 bases and J by 8 bases, with 23 bases between them. CDR3 size: 17 residues. The CDR3 spells CASSYLRTHEGNEKLFF. The DNA of the CDR3 is TGTGCCAGCAGCTATCTTAGGACCCATGAAGGCAACGAAAAACTGTTTTTT.

The CDR3 protein is CASSNREYEQYF. DNA of the CDR3: TGTGCCAGCAGCAATCGGGAGTACGAGCAGTACTTC. The chain combines TRBV6-1 with TRBJ2-7, with a possible D match to TRBD2 (6 bases). The germline gives CDR1 MNHNS, CDR2 SASEGT. There are 12 residues in the CDR3. The V end was cut by 6 bases, the J end by 4 bases, with 10 bases between.

This clone appeared once. This chain uses TRBV10-3 with TRBJ2-2; TRBD1 matches at 9 bases. Germline trimming cut 6 bases from V and 10 bases from J; bases unmatched to any gene: 12. The germline gives CDR1 ENHRY, CDR2 SYGVKD. The CDR3 covers 15 residues. The DNA for the CDR3 is TGTGCCATCAGCATGTCTTCTGACAGGGGGTCGGAGCTGTTTTTT. Translation: CAISMSSDRGSELFF.

The chain has TRBV4-1 and TRBJ2-7; D tentatively reads TRBD1 or TRBD2 (5 bases each). This CDR3 comprises 15 residues. V lost 6 bases and J lost 1, with 16 bases in between. Germline V CDR1 and CDR2: MGHRA, YSYEKL. CDR3: CASSPDPGRSYEQYF. Here the CDR3 DNA reads TGCGCCAGCAGTCCGGATCCGGGACGATCCTACGAGCAGTACTTC.

The rearrangement uses TRBV28 and TRBJ2-1; weak D call: TRBD2 (6 bases). Germline CDR1 is MDHEN and CDR2 is SYDVKM. The CDR3 spans 19 residues. With 3 bases removed from V and 8 bases from J, the gap between germline ends came to 29 bases. For the CDR3, the DNA is TGTGCCAGCAGTTTTTCCGAGACGGGTTATAGCGGAGGCCGGCATGAGCAGTTCTTC. This sequence encodes CASSFSETGYSGGRHEQFF.

The rearrangement uses TRBV6-1 and TRBJ2-1; 7 nucleotides line up with TRBD1. The CDR3 loop spans 14 amino acids. Germline V gene lookup returns CDR1 MNHNS and CDR2 SASEGT. The junction had 7 bases not matched to a gene; V was cut back by 4 bases and J by 7 bases. The DNA of the CDR3 is TGTGCCAGCAGTGCCAGGATGACAGGGAATGAGCAGTTCTTC. Protein: CASSARMTGNEQFF.

Comment on this clone: Other nucleotide sequences in the sample specify the same CDR3. The rearrangement joins TRBV28 to TRBJ1-3; maybe TRBD1 (6 bases). V was cut by 3 bases and J by 2 bases, with 8 bases left in between. This CDR3 contains 14 residues. Germline loops: CDR1 MDHEN, CDR2 SYDVKM. CDR3 DNA sequence: TGTGCCAGCAGTTTGGGGGGGCCTGGAAACACCATATATTTT. It is translated as CASSLGGPGNTIYF.

The chain combines TRBV6-5 with TRBJ2-2, with D possibly being TRBD1 or TRBD2 (5 bases each). V was trimmed by 9 bases and J by 6 bases, leaving 17 bases between them. The V gene's germline CDR1 is MNHEY and CDR2 SVGAGI. The CDR3 has 14 residues. The CDR3 DNA reads as TGTGCCAGTAAAAAGGGACGGTCACCCGGGGAGCTGTTTTTT. Protein sequence: CASKKGRSPGELFF.

The rearrangement links TRBV6-1 to TRBJ2-1; D is unclear. This CDR3 is 11 amino acids long. Trimming stripped 0 bases from V and 6 bases from J, with 0 bases between. Germline values: CDR1 MNHNS, CDR2 SASEGT. This CDR3 reads CASSEANEQFF. The CDR3 DNA reads TGTGCCAGCAGTGAAGCCAATGAGCAGTTCTTC.

This rearrangement joins TRBV10-3 to TRBJ1-1; weak D call: TRBD1 (5 bases). The CDR3 length is 15 residues. CDR1 is ENHRY, CDR2 SYGVKD, per germline. V lost 7 bases to trimming and J lost 4 bases, with 19 bases between them. In DNA form, the CDR3 reads TGTGCCATCACCGGGACGGAGTATGGGGGCACTGAAGCTTTCTTT. The encoded protein is CAITGTEYGGTEAFF.